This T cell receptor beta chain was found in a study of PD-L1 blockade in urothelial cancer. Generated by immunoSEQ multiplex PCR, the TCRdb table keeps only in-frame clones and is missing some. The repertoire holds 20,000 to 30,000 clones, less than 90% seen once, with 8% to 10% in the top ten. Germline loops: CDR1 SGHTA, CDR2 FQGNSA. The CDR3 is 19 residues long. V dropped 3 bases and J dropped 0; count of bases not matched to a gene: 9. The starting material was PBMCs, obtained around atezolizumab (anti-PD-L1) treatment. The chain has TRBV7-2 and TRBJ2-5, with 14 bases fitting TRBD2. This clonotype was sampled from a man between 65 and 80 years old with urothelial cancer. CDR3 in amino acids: CASSFWTSGRTMYQETQYF. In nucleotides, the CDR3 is TGTGCCAGCAGCTTTTGGACTAGCGGGAGGACTATGTACCAAGAGACCCAGTACTTC. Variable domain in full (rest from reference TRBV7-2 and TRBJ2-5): GAGVSQSPSNKVTEKGKDVELRCDPISGHTALYWYRQSLGQGLEFLIYFQGNSAPDKSGLPSDRFSAERTGGSVSTLTIQRTQQEDSAVYLCASSFWTSGRTMYQETQYFGPGTRLLVL.